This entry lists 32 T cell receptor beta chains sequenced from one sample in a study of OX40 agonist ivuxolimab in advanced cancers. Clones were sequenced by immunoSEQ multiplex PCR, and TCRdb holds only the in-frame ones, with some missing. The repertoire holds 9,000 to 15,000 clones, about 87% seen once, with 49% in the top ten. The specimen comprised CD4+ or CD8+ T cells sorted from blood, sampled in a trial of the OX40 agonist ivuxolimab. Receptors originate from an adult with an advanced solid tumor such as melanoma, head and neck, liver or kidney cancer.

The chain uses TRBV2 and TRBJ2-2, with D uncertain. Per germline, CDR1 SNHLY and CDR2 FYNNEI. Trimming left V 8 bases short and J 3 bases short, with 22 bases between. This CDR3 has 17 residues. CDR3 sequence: CASALMFLSFDTGELFF. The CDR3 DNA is TGTGCCAGCGCCCTTATGTTTCTGAGTTTCGACACCGGGGAGCTGTTTTTT.

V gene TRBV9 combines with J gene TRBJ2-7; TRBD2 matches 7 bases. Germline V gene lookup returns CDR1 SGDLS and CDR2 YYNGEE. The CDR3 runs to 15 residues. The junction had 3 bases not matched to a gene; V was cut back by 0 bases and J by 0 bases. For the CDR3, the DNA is TGTGCCAGCAGCGTAGATGGGACTACCTCCTACGAGCAGTACTTC. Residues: CASSVDGTTSYEQYF.

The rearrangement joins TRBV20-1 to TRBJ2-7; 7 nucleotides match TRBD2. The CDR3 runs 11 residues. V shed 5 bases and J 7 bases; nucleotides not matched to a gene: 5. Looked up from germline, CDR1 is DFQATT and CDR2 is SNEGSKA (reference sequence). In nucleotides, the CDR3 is TGCAGTGCTTCTTCAGCGGGGGAGCAGTACTTC. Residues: CSASSAGEQYF.

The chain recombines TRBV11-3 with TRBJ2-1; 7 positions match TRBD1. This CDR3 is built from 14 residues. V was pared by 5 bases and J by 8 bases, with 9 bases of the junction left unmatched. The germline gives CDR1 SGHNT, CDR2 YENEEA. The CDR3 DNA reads TGTGCCAGCAGCCCCGGGCTGGGGACAGATGAGCAGTTCTTC. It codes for CASSPGLGTDEQFF.

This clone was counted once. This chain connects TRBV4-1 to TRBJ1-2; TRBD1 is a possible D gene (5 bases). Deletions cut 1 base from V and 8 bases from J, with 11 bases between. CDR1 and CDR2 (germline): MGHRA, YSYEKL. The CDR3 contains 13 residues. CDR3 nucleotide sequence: TGCGCCAGCAGCCAAGGAGGGGATATAGGCTACACCTTC. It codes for CASSQGGDIGYTF.

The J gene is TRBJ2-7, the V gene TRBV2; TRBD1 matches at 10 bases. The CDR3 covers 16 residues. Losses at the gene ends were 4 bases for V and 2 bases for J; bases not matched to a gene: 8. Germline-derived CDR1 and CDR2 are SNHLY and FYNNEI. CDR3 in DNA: TGTGCCAGCAGTGGGGCCCGGGACAGGGGAGCCTACGAGCAGTACTTC. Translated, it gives CASSGARDRGAYEQYF.

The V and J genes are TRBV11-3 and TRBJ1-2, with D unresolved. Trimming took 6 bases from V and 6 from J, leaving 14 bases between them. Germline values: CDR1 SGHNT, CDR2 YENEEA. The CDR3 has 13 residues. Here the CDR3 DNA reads TGTGCCAGCAGAGAAGCGGGAAGGGATGGCTACACCTTC. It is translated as CASREAGRDGYTF. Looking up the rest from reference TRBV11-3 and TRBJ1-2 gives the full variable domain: EAGVVQSPRYKIIEKKQPVAFWCNPISGHNTLYWYLQNLGQGPELLIRYENEEAVDDSQLPKDRFSAERLKGVDSTLKIQPAELGDSAVYLCASREAGRDGYTFGSGTRLTVV.

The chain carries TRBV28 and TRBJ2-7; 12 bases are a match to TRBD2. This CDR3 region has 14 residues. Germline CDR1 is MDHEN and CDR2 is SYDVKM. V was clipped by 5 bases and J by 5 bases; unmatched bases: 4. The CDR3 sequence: CASSPGLAGNEQYF. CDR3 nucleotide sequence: TGTGCCAGCAGTCCGGGACTAGCGGGCAACGAGCAGTACTTC.

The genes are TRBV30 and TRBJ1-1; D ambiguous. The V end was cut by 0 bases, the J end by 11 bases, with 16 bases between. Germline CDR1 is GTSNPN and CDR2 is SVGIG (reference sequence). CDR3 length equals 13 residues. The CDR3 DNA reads TGTGCCTGGAGTGTACCGGGAGGGTCGGGGGCTTTCTTT. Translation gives CAWSVPGGSGAFF.

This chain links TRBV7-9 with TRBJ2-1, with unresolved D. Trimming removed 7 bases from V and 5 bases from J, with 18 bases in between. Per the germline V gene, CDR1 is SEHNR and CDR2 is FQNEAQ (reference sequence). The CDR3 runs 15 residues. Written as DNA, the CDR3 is TGTGCCAGCACCGCGACCGTTTGGCCCGACAATGAGCAGTTCTTC. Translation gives CASTATVWPDNEQFF.

This CDR3 reads CSARAFYEQYF. The CDR3 coding sequence is TGCAGTGCTAGGGCTTTCTACGAGCAGTACTTC. This chain connects TRBV20-1 to TRBJ2-7; no definite D call. The CDR3 length is 11 residues. Trimming took 3 bases from V and 3 from J, leaving 6 bases between them. Germline CDR1 is DFQATT and CDR2 is SNEGSKA (reference sequence).

The CDR3 here is CASSALAASTDTQYF. The CDR3, as DNA: TGTGCCAGCAGTGCACTAGCGGCTAGCACAGATACGCAGTATTTT. The gene calls are TRBV27 and TRBJ2-3, with 8 bases identical to TRBD2. V dropped 5 bases and J dropped 0; count of bases not matched to a gene: 4. The CDR3 extends over 15 amino acids. CDR1 is MNHEY, CDR2 SMNVEV, per germline (reference sequence).

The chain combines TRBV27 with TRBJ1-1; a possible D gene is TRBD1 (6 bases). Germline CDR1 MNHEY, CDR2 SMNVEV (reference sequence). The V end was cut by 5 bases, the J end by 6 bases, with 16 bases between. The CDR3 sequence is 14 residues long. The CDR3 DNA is TGTGCCAGCAGTACAGGGAAAGGCTTATCTGAAGCTTTCTTT. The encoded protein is CASSTGKGLSEAFF.

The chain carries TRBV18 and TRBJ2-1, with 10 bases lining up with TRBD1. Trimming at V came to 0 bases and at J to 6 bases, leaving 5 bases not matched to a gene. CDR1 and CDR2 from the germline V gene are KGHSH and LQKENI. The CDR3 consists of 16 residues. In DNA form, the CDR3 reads TGTGCCAGCTCACCACCGGACAGGGGGTCTTCCAATGAGCAGTTCTTC. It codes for CASSPPDRGSSNEQFF.

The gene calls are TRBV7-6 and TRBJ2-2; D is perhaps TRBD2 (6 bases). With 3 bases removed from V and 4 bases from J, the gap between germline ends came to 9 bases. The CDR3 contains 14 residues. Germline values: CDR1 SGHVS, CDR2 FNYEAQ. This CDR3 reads CASSFSGATGELFF. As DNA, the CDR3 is TGTGCCAGCAGCTTTAGCGGAGCCACCGGGGAGCTGTTTTTT.

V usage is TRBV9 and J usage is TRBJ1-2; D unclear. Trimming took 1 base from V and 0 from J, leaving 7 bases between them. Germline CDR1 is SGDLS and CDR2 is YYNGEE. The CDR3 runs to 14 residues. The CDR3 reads CASSVHRANYGYTF. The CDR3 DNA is TGTGCCAGCAGCGTACACAGAGCTAACTATGGCTACACCTTC. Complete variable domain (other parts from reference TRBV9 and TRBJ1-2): DSGVTQTPKHLITATGQRVTLRCSPRSGDLSVYWYQQSLDQGLQFLIQYYNGEERAKGNILERFSAQQFPDLHSELNLSSLELGDSALYFCASSVHRANYGYTFGSGTRLTVV.

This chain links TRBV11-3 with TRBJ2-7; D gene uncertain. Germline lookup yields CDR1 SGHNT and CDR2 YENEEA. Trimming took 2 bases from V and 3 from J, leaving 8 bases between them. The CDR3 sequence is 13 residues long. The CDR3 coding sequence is TGTGCCAGCAGCTTAAATTCGGACTACGAGCAGTACTTC. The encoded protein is CASSLNSDYEQYF. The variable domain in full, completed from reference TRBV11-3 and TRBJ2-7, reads EAGVVQSPRYKIIEKKQPVAFWCNPISGHNTLYWYLQNLGQGPELLIRYENEEAVDDSQLPKDRFSAERLKGVDSTLKIQPAELGDSAVYLCASSLNSDYEQYFGPGTRLTVT.

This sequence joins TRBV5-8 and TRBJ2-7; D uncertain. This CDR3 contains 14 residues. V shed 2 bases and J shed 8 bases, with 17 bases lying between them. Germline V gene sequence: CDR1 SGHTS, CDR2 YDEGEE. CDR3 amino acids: CASSLIRLDFKQYF. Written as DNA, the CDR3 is TGTGCCAGCAGCTTAATTAGACTCGATTTCAAGCAGTACTTC. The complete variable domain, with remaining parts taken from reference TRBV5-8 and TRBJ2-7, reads EAGVTQSPTHLIKTRGQQATLRCSPISGHTSVYWYQQALGLGLQFLLWYDEGEERNRGNFPPRFSGRQFPNYSSELNVNALELEDSALYLCASSLIRLDFKQYFGPGTRLTVT.

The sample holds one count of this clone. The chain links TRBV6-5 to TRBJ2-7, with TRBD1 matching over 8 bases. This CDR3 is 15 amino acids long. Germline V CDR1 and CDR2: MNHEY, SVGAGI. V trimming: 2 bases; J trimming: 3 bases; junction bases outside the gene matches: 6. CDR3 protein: CASSYPTGDRYEQYF. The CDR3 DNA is TGTGCCAGCAGTTACCCGACAGGGGACCGCTACGAGCAGTACTTC.

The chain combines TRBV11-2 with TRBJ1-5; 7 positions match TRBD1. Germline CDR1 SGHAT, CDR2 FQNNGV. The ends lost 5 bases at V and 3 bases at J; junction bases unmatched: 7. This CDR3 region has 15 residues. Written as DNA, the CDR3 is TGTGCCAGCAGCCTCCGGGACAGCCCCAATCAGCCCCAGCATTTT. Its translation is CASSLRDSPNQPQHF. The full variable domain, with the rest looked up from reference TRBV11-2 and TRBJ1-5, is EAGVAQSPRYKIIEKRQSVAFWCNPISGHATLYWYQQILGQGPKLLIQFQNNGVVDDSQLPKDRFSAERLKGVDSTLKIQPAKLEDSAVYLCASSLRDSPNQPQHFGDGTRLSIL.

In DNA, the CDR3 is TGTGCCAGCAGTTTAACCAGGGAGGGCACTGAAGCTTTCTTT. Amino acid sequence: CASSLTREGTEAFF. The J gene is TRBJ1-1, the V gene TRBV28, with D possibly matching TRBD1 (5 bases). This CDR3 region has 14 residues. Germline V gene data show CDR1 as MDHEN and CDR2 as SYDVKM. Trimming took off 2 bases at V and 4 bases at J, with 11 bases between the two ends. The complete variable domain, with remaining parts taken from reference TRBV28 and TRBJ1-1, reads DVKVTQSSRYLVKRTGEKVFLECVQDMDHENMFWYRQDPGLGLRLIYFSYDVKMKEKGDIPEGYSVSREKKERFSLILESASTNQTSMYLCASSLTREGTEAFFGQGTRLTVV.

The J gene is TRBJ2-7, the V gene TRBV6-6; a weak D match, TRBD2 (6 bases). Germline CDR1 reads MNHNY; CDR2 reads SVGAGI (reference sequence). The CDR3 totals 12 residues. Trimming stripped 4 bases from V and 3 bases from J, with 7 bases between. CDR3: CASSSGDYEQYF. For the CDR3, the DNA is TGTGCCAGCAGTTCGGGGGACTACGAGCAGTACTTC.

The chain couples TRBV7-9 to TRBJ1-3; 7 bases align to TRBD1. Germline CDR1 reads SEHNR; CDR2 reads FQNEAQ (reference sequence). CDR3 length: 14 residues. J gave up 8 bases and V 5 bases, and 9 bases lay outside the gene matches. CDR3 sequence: CASSPSTGPDTIYF. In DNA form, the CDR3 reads TGTGCCAGCAGCCCTTCGACAGGGCCGGACACCATATATTTT.

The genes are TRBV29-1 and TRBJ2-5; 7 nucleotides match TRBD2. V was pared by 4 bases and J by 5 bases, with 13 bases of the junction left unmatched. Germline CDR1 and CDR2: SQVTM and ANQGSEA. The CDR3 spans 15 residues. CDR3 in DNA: TGCAGCGTTGTCGGGGGGTTACCTAAGGTGGAGACCCAGTACTTC. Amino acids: CSVVGGLPKVETQYF.

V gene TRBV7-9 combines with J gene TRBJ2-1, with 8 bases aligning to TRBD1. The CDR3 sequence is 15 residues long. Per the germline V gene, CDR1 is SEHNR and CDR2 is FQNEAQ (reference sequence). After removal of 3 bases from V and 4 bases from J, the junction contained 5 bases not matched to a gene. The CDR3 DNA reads TGTGCCAGCAGCTTCCGGGACAGGAGATACAATGAGCAGTTCTTC. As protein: CASSFRDRRYNEQFF.

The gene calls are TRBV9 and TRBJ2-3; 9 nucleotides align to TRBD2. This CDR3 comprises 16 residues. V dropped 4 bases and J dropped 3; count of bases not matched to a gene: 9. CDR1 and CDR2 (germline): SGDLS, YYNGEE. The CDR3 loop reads CASSHWASGITDTQYF. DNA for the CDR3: TGTGCCAGCAGCCATTGGGCTAGCGGGATTACAGATACGCAGTATTTT.

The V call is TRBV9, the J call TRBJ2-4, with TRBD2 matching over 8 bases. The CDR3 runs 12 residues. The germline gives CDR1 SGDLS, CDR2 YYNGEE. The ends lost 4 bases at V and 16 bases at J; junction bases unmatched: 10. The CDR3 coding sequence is TGTGCCAGCAGCCCGGGGGGGGCGGAACATTACTTC. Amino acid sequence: CASSPGGAEHYF.

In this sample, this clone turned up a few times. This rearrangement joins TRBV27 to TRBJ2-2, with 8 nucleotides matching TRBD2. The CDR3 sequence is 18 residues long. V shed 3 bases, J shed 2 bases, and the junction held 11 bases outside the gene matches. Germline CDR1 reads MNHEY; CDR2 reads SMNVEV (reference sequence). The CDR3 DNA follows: TGTGCCAGCAGTTTGATCGGGTTTGCGGGAGGCAACACCGGGGAGCTGTTTTTT. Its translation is CASSLIGFAGGNTGELFF.

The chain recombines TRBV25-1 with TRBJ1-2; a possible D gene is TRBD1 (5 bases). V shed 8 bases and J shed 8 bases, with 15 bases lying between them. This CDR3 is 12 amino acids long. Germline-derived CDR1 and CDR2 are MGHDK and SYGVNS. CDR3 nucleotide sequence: TGTGCCAGCCCTGGGAGGGGAGGCGGCTACACCTTC. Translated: CASPGRGGGYTF.

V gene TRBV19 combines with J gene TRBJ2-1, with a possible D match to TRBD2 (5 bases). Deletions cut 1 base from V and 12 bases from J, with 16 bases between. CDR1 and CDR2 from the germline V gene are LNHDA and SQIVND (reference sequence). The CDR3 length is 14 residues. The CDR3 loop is CASSIVARGLGQFF. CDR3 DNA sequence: TGTGCCAGTAGTATAGTAGCGAGAGGTCTTGGGCAGTTCTTC.

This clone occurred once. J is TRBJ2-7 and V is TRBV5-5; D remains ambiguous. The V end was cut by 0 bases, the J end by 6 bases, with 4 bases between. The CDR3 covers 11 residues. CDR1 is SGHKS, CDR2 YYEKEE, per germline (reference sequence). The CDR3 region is CASSLAFEQYF. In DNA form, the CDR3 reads TGTGCCAGCAGCTTGGCTTTCGAGCAGTACTTC.

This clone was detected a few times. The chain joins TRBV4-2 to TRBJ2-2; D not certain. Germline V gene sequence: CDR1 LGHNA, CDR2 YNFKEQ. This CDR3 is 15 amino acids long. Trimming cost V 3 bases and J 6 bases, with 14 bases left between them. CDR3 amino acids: CASSHRDSPSGELFF. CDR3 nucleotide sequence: TGTGCCAGCAGCCATCGTGACTCGCCCTCCGGGGAGCTGTTTTTT.